Sequencing of this T cell receptor (beta chain) was carried out in a study of blood T cell repertoires in COVID-19. The protocol was immunoSEQ multiplex PCR, while the TCRdb copy is restricted to in-frame clones and leaves out a portion. Of approximately 220,000 clones detected, roughly 86% appear once; the ten largest clones hold just over 2.5%. This clone was recorded only once. The V gene's germline CDR1 is SEHNR and CDR2 FQNEAQ (reference sequence). CDR3 length: 15 amino acids. V dropped 3 bases and J dropped 2 bases, with 12 bases sitting between them. The chain has TRBV7-9 and TRBJ2-3; TRBD1 might be the D (6 bases). The receptor comes from a woman aged 30 to 39 with acute COVID-19. The specimen was PBMCs or T cells enriched from blood (not recorded which). CDR3 in DNA: TGTGCCAGCAGCTTCGGACAGACGAACACAGATACGCAGTATTTT. Translating gives CASSFGQTNTDTQYF.